A selection of T cell receptor beta chains follows, all from one sample in a study of T cell changes during pregnancy in multiple sclerosis. Method: immunoSEQ multiplex PCR; TCRdb's copy keeps in-frame clones and lacks some. The data show tens of thousands of clones, with around 91% seen just once and 1.5% to 2% held by the top ten. The sequencing here drew on peripheral blood, taken after pregnancy. Receptors originate from a female donor in good health, enrolled as a control in a pregnancy study. The CDR3 runs from the conserved cysteine through the conserved F or W. D genes are given only for firm matches. Rows may omit the clone size; those that give it use once, few, many or a size class.

v_call	clone_size	d_call	cdr3_length	j_call	cdr3_nt	cdr3_aa
TRBV28	.	TRBD1	15	TRBJ1-2	TGTGCCAGCAGTTTACCTATTTGGGACAGATATGGCTACACCTTC	CASSLPIWDRYGYTF
TRBV29-1	.	.	15	TRBJ2-1	TGCAGCGTTGTGCTGGAGGGGATCCAGGAAAATGAGCAGTTCTTC	CSVVLEGIQENEQFF
TRBV5-4	.	.	17	TRBJ2-4	TGTGCCAGCAGCTTGGGGGGCGAGGCCCGAGCCAAAAACATTCAGTACTTC	CASSLGGEARAKNIQYF
TRBV7-9	.	.	15	TRBJ2-6	TGTGCCAGCAGCTCAGGGGACTCTGGGGCCAACGTCCTGACTTTC	CASSSGDSGANVLTF
TRBV19	.	TRBD2	18	TRBJ2-6	TGTGCCAGTAGCAAGGGACTAGCGGGGGGGCTTGGGGCCAACGTCCTGACTTTC	CASSKGLAGGLGANVLTF
TRBV10-3	once	TRBD1	14	TRBJ1-5	TGTGCCATCGCGGGGACAGGGGGCGGTCAGCCCCAGCATTTT	CAIAGTGGGQPQHF
TRBV10-3	once	.	14	TRBJ2-2	TGTGCCATCAGTGGAAGAGAAAACACCGGGGAGCTGTTTTTT	CAISGRENTGELFF
TRBV5-4	.	.	15	TRBJ2-3	TGTGCCAGCAGCTTTGGCCAGACTAGCACAGATACGCAGTATTTT	CASSFGQTSTDTQYF
TRBV5-6	.	.	12	TRBJ1-2	TGTGCCAGCAGCTTGGCCAAATCCGGCTACACCTTC	CASSLAKSGYTF
TRBV20-1	once	.	11	TRBJ2-7	TGCAGTGCCCTTCGGGGTCACGAGCAGTACTTC	CSALRGHEQYF
TRBV28	.	.	14	TRBJ1-1	TGTGCCAGCAGTTTACTTGGGGCAAGATTTGAAGCTTTCTTT	CASSLLGARFEAFF
TRBV30	.	.	14	TRBJ2-3	TGTGCCTGGAGTGGATGGGCTAGCACAGATACGCAGTATTTT	CAWSGWASTDTQYF
TRBV4-3	.	.	16	TRBJ2-1	TGCGCCAGCAGCCAAGATGAGCGGAGCTCCTACAATGAGCAGTTCTTC	CASSQDERSSYNEQFF
TRBV4-3	.	.	15	TRBJ2-2	TGCGCCAGCAGCCAAGGTTCGAGGACAGCCGGGGAGCTGTTTTTT	CASSQGSRTAGELFF
TRBV6-5	.	.	11	TRBJ2-1	TGTGCCAGCATCAACTACAATGAGCAGTTCTTC	CASINYNEQFF
TRBV5-6	.	TRBD1	15	TRBJ1-5	TGTGCCAGCAGCTATGAGGGGGCCGGCAATCAGCCCCAGCATTTT	CASSYEGAGNQPQHF
TRBV4-1	.	TRBD2	17	TRBJ2-7	TGCGCCAGCAGCCAAGATGTCGGCAGACTAGCAAGGCGCGAGCAGTACTTC	CASSQDVGRLARREQYF
TRBV7-9	.	.	15	TRBJ2-5	TGTGCCAGCAGCCCCAGTCCCTCCGGGGGGCAGACCCAGTACTTC	CASSPSPSGGQTQYF
TRBV5-4	.	TRBD1	16	TRBJ1-4	TGTGCCAGCAGCTTGGAACCGGGACAGGGGAATGAAAAACTGTTTTTT	CASSLEPGQGNEKLFF
TRBV7-3	.	TRBD1	15	TRBJ1-1	TGTGCCAGCAGCATAGGACAGGGTATTAGCACTGAAGCTTTCTTT	CASSIGQGISTEAFF
TRBV19	.	TRBD2	17	TRBJ2-4	TGTGCCAGTAGTATCGCCTCGGGAGGGCCAGCCAAAAACATTCAGTACTTC	CASSIASGGPAKNIQYF
TRBV6-6	.	TRBD1	12	TRBJ2-7	TGTGCCAGCAGCGGGACAGGGTTTAATGCGTACTTC	CASSGTGFNAYF
TRBV23-1	.	.	8	TRBJ2-4	TGCGCCAGCAGGGGAGCGTACTTC	CASRGAYF
TRBV6-5	.	TRBD1	14	TRBJ1-1	TGTGCCAGCAGTGTACAGGGGGCGTACACTGAAGCTTTCTTT	CASSVQGAYTEAFF
TRBV29-1	.	.	11	TRBJ2-1	TGCAGCGTTGTCCTGTTCAATGAGCAGTTCTTC	CSVVLFNEQFF
TRBV30	.	.	13	TRBJ2-7	TGTGCCTGGAGCAGGGGAAATCCTTACGAGCAGTACTTC	CAWSRGNPYEQYF
TRBV30	.	.	14	TRBJ1-3	TGTGCCTGGGACCGGGGGGCCTCTGGAAACACCATATATTTT	CAWDRGASGNTIYF
TRBV27	.	.	14	TRBJ2-2	TGTGCCAGCAGTTTGATCCAGGGGACAGGGGAGCTGTTTTTT	CASSLIQGTGELFF
TRBV28	.	TRBD1	14	TRBJ2-7	TGTGCCAGCAGTCTGATGGGACAGCTATACGAGCAGTACTTC	CASSLMGQLYEQYF
TRBV7-3	.	.	13	TRBJ1-1	TGTGCCAGCTCCCAGGGCATGAACACTGAAGCTTTCTTT	CASSQGMNTEAFF
TRBV6-5	.	.	13	TRBJ1-5	TGTGCCAGCACTGACAGTTCCAATCAGCCCCAGCATTTT	CASTDSSNQPQHF
TRBV4-3	.	TRBD1	17	TRBJ1-3	TGCGCCAGCAGCCAAGGGAGGACAGGGGTTGCTGGAAACACCATATATTTT	CASSQGRTGVAGNTIYF
TRBV19	.	.	12	TRBJ2-7	TGTGCCAGTGGTGACAGGTCCTACGAGCAGTACTTC	CASGDRSYEQYF
TRBV15	.	.	17	TRBJ1-2	TGTGCCACCAGCAGAGATAGTAGACAACTAGCATTCAATGGCTACACCTTC	CATSRDSRQLAFNGYTF
TRBV15	.	TRBD1	16	TRBJ2-2	TGTGCCACCAGCAGACCTTTGGACAGGGATGGCGGGGAGCTGTTTTTT	CATSRPLDRDGGELFF
TRBV6-5	.	TRBD1	14	TRBJ2-7	TGTGCCAGCAGCCAGGGACAGGGGTCTTACGAGCAGTACTTC	CASSQGQGSYEQYF
TRBV11-1	once	.	15	TRBJ2-3	TGTGCCAGCAGACGAACACGCCTGAAGACAGATACGCAGTATTTT	CASRRTRLKTDTQYF
TRBV7-9	.	TRBD2	16	TRBJ2-3	TGTGCCAGCAGCCCGGGGACTAGCGTTTTGGCAGATACGCAGTATTTT	CASSPGTSVLADTQYF
TRBV4-3	.	.	14	TRBJ1-4	TGCGCCAGCAGCCGCATTACAGGGAATGAAAAACTGTTTTTT	CASSRITGNEKLFF
TRBV4-3	.	.	15	TRBJ1-4	TGCGCCAGCAGCCAAATCCGGCAGGGAAGGGAAAAACTGTTTTTT	CASSQIRQGREKLFF
TRBV6-5	.	.	15	TRBJ2-3	TGTGCCAGCAGTCCTTTGGACAGTTCCACAGATACGCAGTATTTT	CASSPLDSSTDTQYF
TRBV11-2	.	.	15	TRBJ2-3	TGTGCCAGCAGCTTCGGCGGGGGCCACACAGATACGCAGTATTTT	CASSFGGGHTDTQYF
TRBV5-1	few	.	14	TRBJ1-3	TGCGCCAGCAGCTTGGACCCAACAGGAAACACCATATATTTT	CASSLDPTGNTIYF
TRBV2	.	.	11	TRBJ2-1	TGTGCCACTCGACAGGTCAATGAGCAGTTCTTC	CATRQVNEQFF
TRBV15	.	TRBD1	15	TRBJ1-1	TGTGCCACCAGCAGAGATAGACAGGGAAGCGCTGAAGCTTTCTTT	CATSRDRQGSAEAFF
TRBV4-2	.	.	18	TRBJ2-1	TGTGCCAGCAGCCAAGCCGTGGGGACTTGGAGCTCCTACAATGAGCAGTTCTTC	CASSQAVGTWSSYNEQFF
TRBV19	.	.	14	TRBJ2-7	TGTGCCAGTAGTATGGGGGGACTTTCCTACGAGCAGTACTTC	CASSMGGLSYEQYF
TRBV27	once	.	12	TRBJ2-7	TGTGCCAGCAGGGACAGCCCGTACGAGCAGTACTTC	CASRDSPYEQYF
TRBV7-9	.	TRBD2	13	TRBJ2-3	TGTGCCAGCAGCTCGGGGGGGACAGATACGCAGTATTTT	CASSSGGTDTQYF